This T cell receptor (beta chain) emerged from a study of blood T cell repertoires in COVID-19. Whole-study context: The analysed material was cDNA or gDNA that came from T cells, B-cell-depleted T cells, or PBMCs.

Using immunoSEQ multiplex PCR, the repertoire was profiled, and TCRdb retains in-frame clones only, with some absent. The sample consists of hundreds of thousands of clones, more than 70% of them appearing once. The CDR3 is 14 amino acids. The V gene end was trimmed by 6 bases and the J gene end by 3 bases; junction bases not matched to a gene: 8. Germline loops: CDR1 MDHEN, CDR2 SYDVKM. This TCR came from a woman in her seventies with COVID-19, enrolled during active disease. The chain links TRBV28 to TRBJ2-7, with TRBD1 identical over 7 bases. Source material: peripheral blood. The CDR3 DNA is TGTGCCAGCAGGAACGACAGGGCCCTCTACGAGCAGTACTTC. Translating gives CASRNDRALYEQYF.